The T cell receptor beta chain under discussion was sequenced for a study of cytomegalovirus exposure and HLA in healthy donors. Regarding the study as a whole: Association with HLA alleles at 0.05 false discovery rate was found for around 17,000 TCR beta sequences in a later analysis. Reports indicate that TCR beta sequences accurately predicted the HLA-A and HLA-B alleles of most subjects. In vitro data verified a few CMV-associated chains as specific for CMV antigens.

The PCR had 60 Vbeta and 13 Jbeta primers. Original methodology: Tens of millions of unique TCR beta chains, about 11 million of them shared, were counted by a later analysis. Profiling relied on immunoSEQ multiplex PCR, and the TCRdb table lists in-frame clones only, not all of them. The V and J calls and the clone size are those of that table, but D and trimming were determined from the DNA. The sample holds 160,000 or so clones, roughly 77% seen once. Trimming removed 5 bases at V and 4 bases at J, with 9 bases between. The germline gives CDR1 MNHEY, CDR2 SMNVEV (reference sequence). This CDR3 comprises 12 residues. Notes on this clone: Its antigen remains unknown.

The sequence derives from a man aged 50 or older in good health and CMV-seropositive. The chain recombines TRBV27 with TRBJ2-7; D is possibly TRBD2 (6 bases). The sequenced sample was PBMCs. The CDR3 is CASSGGRYEQYF. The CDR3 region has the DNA TGTGCCAGCAGTGGAGGGAGGTACGAGCAGTACTTC.